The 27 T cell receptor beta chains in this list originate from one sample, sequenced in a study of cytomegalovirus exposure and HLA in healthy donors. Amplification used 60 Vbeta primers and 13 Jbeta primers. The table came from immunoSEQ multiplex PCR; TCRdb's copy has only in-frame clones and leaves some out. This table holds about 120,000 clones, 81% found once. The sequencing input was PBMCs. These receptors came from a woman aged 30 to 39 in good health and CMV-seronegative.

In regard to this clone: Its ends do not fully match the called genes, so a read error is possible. CDR3 nucleotides: TGTGCCAGCAGCCCTAGTGGGGCCCGGGGGGACTATGGCCACACCTTC. This codes for CASSPSGARGDYGHTF. V gene TRBV7-2 combines with J gene TRBJ1-2; perhaps TRBD1 as D (5 bases). The CDR3 has 16 amino acids. Germline CDR1 reads SGHTA; CDR2 reads FQGNSA.

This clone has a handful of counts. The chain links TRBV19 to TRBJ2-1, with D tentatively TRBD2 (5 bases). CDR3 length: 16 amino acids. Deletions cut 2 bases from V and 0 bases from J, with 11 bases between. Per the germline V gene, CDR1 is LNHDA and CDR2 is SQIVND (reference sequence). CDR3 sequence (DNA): TGTGCCAGTAGTATATGGGGTGGGAGCTCCTACAATGAGCAGTTCTTC. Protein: CASSIWGGSSYNEQFF.

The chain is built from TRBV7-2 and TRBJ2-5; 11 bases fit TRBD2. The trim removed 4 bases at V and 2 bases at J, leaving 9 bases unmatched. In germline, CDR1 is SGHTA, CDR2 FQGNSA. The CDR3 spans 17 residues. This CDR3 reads CASSSGLAGMRQETQYF. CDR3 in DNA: TGTGCCAGCAGCTCTGGACTAGCGGGTATGAGACAAGAGACCCAGTACTTC.

CDR3: CASSYGPRLEGEQYF. The CDR3 nucleotides are TGTGCCAGCAGTTACGGTCCCAGACTAGAGGGCGAGCAGTACTTC. V and J are TRBV6-5 and TRBJ2-7; TRBD2 is a possible D gene (6 bases). CDR1 and CDR2 from the germline V gene are MNHEY and SVGAGI. The CDR3 loop spans 15 amino acids. With 2 bases removed from V and 6 bases from J, the gap between germline ends came to 17 bases.

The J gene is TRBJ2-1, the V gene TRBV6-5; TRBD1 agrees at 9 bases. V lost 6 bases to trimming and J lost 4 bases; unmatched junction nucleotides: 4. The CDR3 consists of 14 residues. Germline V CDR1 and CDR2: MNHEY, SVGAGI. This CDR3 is CASRKGTGYNEQFF. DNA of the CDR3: TGTGCCAGCAGAAAGGGGACAGGGTACAATGAGCAGTTCTTC.

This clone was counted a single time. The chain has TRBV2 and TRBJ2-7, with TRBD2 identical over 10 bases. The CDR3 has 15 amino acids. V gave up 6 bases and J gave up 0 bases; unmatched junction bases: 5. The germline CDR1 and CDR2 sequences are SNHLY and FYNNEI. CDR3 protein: CASRAASGSSYEQYF. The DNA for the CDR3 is TGTGCCAGCAGGGCAGCTAGCGGGAGCTCCTACGAGCAGTACTTC.

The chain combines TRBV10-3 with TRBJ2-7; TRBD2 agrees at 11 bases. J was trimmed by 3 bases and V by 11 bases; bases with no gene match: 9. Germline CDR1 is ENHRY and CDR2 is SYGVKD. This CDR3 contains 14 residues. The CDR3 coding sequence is TGTGCCTCCCAAGTAGCGGGAGGGCACTACGAGCAGTACTTC. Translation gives CASQVAGGHYEQYF.

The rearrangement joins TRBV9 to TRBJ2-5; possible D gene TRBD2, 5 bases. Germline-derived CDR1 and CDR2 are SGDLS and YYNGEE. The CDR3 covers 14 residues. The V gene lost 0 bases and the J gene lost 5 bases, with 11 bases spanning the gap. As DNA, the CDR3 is TGTGCCAGCAGCGTAGAAGAGGGAGTGGAGACCCAGTACTTC. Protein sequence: CASSVEEGVETQYF.

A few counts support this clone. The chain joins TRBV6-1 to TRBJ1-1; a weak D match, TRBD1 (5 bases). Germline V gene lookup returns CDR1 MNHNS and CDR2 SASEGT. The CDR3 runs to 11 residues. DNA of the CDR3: TGTGCGACAGTGATGAACACTGAAGCTTTCTTT. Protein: CATVMNTEAFF.

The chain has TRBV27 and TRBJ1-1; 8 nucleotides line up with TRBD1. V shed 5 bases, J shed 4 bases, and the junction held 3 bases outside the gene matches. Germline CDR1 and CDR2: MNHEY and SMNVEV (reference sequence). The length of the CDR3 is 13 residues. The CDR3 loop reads CASSATGGTEAFF. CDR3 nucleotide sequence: TGTGCCAGCAGTGCCACAGGGGGCACTGAAGCTTTCTTT.

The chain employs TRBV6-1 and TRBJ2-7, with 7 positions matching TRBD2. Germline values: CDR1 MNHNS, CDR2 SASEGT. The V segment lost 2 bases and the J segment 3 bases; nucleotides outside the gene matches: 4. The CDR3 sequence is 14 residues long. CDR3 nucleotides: TGTGCCAGCAGTGAACGGTTAGCGGGCTACGAGCAGTACTTC. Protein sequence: CASSERLAGYEQYF.

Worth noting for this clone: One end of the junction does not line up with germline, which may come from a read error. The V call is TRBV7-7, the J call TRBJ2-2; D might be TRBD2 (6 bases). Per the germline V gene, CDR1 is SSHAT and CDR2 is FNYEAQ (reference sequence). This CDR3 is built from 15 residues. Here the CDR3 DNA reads TGTGCTAGCAGCTTAGTTAGCGGGAACACCGGGGAGCTGTTTTTT. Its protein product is CASSLVSGNTGELFF.

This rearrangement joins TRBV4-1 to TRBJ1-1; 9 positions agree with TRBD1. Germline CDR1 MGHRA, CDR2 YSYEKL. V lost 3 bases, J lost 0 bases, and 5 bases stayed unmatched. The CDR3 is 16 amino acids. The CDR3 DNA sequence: TGCGCCAGCAGCCAGCGACAGGGGGGGATGAACACTGAAGCTTTCTTT. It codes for CASSQRQGGMNTEAFF.

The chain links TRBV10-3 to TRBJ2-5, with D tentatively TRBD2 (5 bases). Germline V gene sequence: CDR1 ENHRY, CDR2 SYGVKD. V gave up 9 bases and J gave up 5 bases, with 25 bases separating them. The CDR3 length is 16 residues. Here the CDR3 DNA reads TGTGCCATTAAAGCGGCCCAGTCCGCCGGCTCGGAGACCCAGTACTTC. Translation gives CAIKAAQSAGSETQYF.

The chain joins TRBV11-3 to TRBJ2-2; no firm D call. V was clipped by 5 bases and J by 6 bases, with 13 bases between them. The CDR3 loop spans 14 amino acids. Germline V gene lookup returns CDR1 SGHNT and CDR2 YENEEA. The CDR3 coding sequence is TGTGCCAGCAGCCCCAGCACCGGGTCCGGGGAGCTGTTTTTT. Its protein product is CASSPSTGSGELFF. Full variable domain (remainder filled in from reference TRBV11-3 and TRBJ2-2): EAGVVQSPRYKIIEKKQPVAFWCNPISGHNTLYWYLQNLGQGPELLIRYENEEAVDDSQLPKDRFSAERLKGVDSTLKIQPAELGDSAVYLCASSPSTGSGELFFGEGSRLTVL.

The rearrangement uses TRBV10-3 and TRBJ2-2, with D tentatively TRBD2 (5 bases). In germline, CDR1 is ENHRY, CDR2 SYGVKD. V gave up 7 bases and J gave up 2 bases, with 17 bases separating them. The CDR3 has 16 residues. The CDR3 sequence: CAIKGGPTFNTGELFF. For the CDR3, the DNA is TGTGCCATCAAGGGCGGGCCGACCTTTAACACCGGGGAGCTGTTTTTT.

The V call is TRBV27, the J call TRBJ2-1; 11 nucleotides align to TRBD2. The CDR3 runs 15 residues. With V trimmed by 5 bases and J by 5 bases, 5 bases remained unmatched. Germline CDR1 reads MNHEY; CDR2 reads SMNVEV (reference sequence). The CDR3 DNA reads TGTGCCAGCAGTACCGGGACTAGCGGCCACAATGAGCAGTTCTTC. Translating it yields CASSTGTSGHNEQFF.

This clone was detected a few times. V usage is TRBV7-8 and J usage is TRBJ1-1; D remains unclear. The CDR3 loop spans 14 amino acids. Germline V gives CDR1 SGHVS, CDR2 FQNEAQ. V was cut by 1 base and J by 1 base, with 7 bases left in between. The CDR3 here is CASSLDPKNTEAFF. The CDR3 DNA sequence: TGTGCCAGCAGCTTAGACCCTAAGAACACTGAAGCTTTCTTT. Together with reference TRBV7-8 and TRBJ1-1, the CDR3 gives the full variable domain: GAGVSQSPRYKVAKRGQDVALRCDPISGHVSLFWYQQALGQGPEFLTYFQNEAQLDKSGLPSDRFFAERPEGSVSTLKIQRTQQEDSAVYLCASSLDPKNTEAFFGQGTRLTVV.

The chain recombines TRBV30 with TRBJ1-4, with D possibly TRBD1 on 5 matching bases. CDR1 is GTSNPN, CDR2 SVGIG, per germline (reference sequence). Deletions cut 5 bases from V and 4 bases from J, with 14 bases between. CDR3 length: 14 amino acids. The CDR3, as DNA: TGTGCCTGGGCTTTGGGGGAGGGTAATGAAAAACTGTTTTTT. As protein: CAWALGEGNEKLFF.

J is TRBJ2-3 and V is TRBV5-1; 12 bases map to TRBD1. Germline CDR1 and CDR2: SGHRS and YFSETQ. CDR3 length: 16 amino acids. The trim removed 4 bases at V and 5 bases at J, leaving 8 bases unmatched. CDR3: CASSGGTGGSKDTQYF. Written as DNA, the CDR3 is TGCGCCAGCAGCGGGGGGACAGGGGGCTCGAAAGATACGCAGTATTTT.

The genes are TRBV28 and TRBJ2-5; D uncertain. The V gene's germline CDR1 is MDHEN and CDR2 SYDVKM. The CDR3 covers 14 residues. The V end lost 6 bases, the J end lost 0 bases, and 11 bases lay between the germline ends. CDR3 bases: TGTGCCAGCAGCTCCCTCCGGTACCAAGAGACCCAGTACTTC. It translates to CASSSLRYQETQYF.

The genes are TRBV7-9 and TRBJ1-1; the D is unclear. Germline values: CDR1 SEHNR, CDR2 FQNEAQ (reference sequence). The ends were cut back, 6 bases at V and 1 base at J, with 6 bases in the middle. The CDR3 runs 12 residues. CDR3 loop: CASRLQNTEAFF. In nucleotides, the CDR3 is TGTGCCAGCAGATTACAGAACACTGAAGCTTTCTTT. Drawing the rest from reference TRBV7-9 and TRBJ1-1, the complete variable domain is DTGVSQNPRHKITKRGQNVTFRCDPISEHNRLYWYRQTLGQGPEFLTYFQNEAQLEKSRLLSDRFSAERPKGSFSTLEIQRTEQGDSAMYLCASRLQNTEAFFGQGTRLTVV.

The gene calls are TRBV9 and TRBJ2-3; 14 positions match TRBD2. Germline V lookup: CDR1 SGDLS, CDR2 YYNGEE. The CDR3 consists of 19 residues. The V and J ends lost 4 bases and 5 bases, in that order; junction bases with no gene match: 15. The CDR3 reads CASSPHPPRLAGGGDTQYF. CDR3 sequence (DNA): TGTGCCAGCAGCCCCCATCCCCCCCGACTAGCGGGAGGGGGAGATACGCAGTATTTT.

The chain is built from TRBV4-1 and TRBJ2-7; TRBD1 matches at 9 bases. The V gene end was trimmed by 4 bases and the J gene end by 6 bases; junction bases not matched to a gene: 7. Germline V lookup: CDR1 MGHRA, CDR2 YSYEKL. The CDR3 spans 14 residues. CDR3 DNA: TGCGCCAGCAGCCGTCCCGGGACAGGGACCGAGCAGTACTTC. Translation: CASSRPGTGTEQYF.

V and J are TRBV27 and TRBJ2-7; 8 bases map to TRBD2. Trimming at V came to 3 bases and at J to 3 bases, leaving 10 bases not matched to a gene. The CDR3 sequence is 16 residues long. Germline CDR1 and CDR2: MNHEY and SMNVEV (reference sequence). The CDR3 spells CASSFRSGTEIYEQYF. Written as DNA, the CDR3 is TGTGCCAGCAGTTTTCGTAGCGGGACGGAGATCTACGAGCAGTACTTC.

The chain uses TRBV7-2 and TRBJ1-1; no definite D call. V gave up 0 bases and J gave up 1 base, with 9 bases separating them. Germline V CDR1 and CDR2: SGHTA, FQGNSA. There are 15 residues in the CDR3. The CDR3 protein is CASSLAAGWNTEAFF. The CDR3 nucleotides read TGTGCCAGCAGCTTAGCGGCCGGGTGGAACACTGAAGCTTTCTTT.

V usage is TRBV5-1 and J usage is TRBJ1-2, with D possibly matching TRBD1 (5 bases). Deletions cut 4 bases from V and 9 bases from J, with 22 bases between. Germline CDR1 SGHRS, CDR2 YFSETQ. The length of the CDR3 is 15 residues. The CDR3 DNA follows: TGCGCCAGCAGCCCCGAGGGGAGGTCCTCATGTAGCTACACCTTC. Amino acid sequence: CASSPEGRSSCSYTF.